Listed here are 18 T cell receptor beta chains from one sample, sequenced in a study of early T cells in non-severe SARS-CoV-2 infection. TCRdb re-derived calls from the 5' RACE reads in MiXCR, one entry per CDR3 protein. The profile covers some 62,000 distinct CDR3 sequences, with approximately 9.2% appearing a single time and about an eighth taken by the ten largest. The source material was whole blood, sampled at baseline. These receptor sequences come from an adult who was a healthcare worker with PCR-confirmed SARS-CoV-2 infection or an uninfected control (not recorded which).

This clonotype was seen more than once but under ten times. The chain employs TRBV7-9 and TRBJ1-1; no definite D call. Germline V lookup: CDR1 SEHNR, CDR2 FQNEAQ (reference sequence). The V gene lost 1 base and the J gene lost 6 bases, with 9 bases spanning the gap. The length of the CDR3 is 13 residues. The CDR3 nucleotides read TGTGCCAGCAGCTTAGAGGAGTACTCTGAAGCTTTCTTT. It encodes CASSLEEYSEAFF.

This clonotype was found many times. V gene TRBV7-2 combines with J gene TRBJ2-1; TRBD2 is a possible D gene (6 bases). The CDR3 extends over 15 amino acids. The germline gives CDR1 SGHTA, CDR2 FQGNSA. The ends were cut back, 1 base at V and 6 bases at J, with 13 bases in the middle. The CDR3 coding sequence is TGTGCCAGCAGCTTAGGGCTACTGGGACTCAATGAGCAGTTCTTC. Its protein is CASSLGLLGLNEQFF.

This chain uses TRBV11-2 with TRBJ2-2; D is ambiguous. The CDR3 length is 14 residues. From germline, CDR1 is SGHAT and CDR2 FQNNGV. V lost 5 bases and J 7 bases, leaving 14 bases between the germline ends. The CDR3 loop is CASSPVRSGGELFF. CDR3 DNA sequence: TGTGCCAGCAGCCCCGTACGGTCAGGCGGGGAGCTGTTTTTT.

Only a few counts were recorded for this clonotype. The rearrangement links TRBV11-2 to TRBJ2-1, with D possibly TRBD1 on 6 matching bases. The ends were cut back, 4 bases at V and 7 bases at J, with 11 bases in the middle. Per germline, CDR1 SGHAT and CDR2 FQNNGV. The CDR3 has 13 residues. CDR3 amino acids: CASSYYRENEQFF. The CDR3 bases are TGTGCCAGCAGCTACTACAGGGAGAATGAGCAGTTCTTC.

This clonotype has ten or more counts. One end of the junction varies from germline; a read error may be responsible. The chain joins TRBV10-2 to TRBJ2-7; D unresolved. The CDR3 extends over 11 amino acids. Germline V gene data show CDR1 as WSHSY and CDR2 as SAAADI. CDR3 bases: TGTGCCAGCAGCGACTCCTACGAGCAGTACTTC. Translation gives CASSDSYEQYF.

This clonotype was observed many times. The chain recombines TRBV6-2 or TRBV6-3 with TRBJ2-3; TRBD2 might be the D (5 bases). Germline V gene data show CDR1 as MNHEY and CDR2 as SVGEGT. V lost 7 bases and J lost 3, with 20 bases in between. CDR3 length: 16 amino acids. For the CDR3, the DNA is TGTGCCAGCACTCCAGCCGAGGCGGGTTGGACAGATACGCAGTATTTT. Its translation is CASTPAEAGWTDTQYF.

This clonotype was seen a few times. V and J are TRBV6-2 or TRBV6-3 and TRBJ2-3, with TRBD2 matching over 10 bases. The CDR3 has 18 residues. The V and J ends lost 6 bases and 0 bases, in that order; junction bases with no gene match: 12. The V gene's germline CDR1 is MNHEY and CDR2 SVGEGT. The DNA of the CDR3 is TGTGCCAGCAGCCCACGGACTAGCGGTTCTCCTAGCACAGATACGCAGTATTTT. Translation: CASSPRTSGSPSTDTQYF.

This clonotype was observed at least ten times. V gene TRBV27 combines with J gene TRBJ1-2, with TRBD1 matching 7 bases. This CDR3 region has 14 residues. Germline V CDR1 and CDR2: MNHEY, SMNVEV (reference sequence). J was trimmed by 8 bases and V by 5 bases; bases with no gene match: 11. Here the CDR3 reads CASSPSRQGWGYTF. The DNA of the CDR3 is TGTGCCAGCAGTCCCTCCCGACAGGGCTGGGGCTACACCTTC.

This clonotype has at least ten counts. V usage is TRBV12-3 or TRBV12-4 and J usage is TRBJ2-1; no firm D call. The CDR3 has 12 residues. Deletions cut 2 bases from V and 9 bases from J, with 8 bases between. CDR3 bases: TGTGCCAGCAGTTTACCCCGAGGTGAGCAGTTCTTC. Protein sequence: CASSLPRGEQFF.

The chain has TRBV18 and TRBJ2-3; 7 positions match TRBD1. Germline CDR1 KGHSH, CDR2 LQKENI. The CDR3 contains 14 residues. Unmatched junction bases numbered 12, after V lost 3 bases and J lost 12 bases. This chain's CDR3 is CASSPQTGQTTQYF. The DNA for the CDR3 is TGTGCCAGCTCACCTCAAACGGGACAGACGACCCAGTATTTT.

This clonotype has more than one count but fewer than ten. This chain uses TRBV2 with TRBJ2-3; D gene ambiguous. Trimming removed 4 bases from V and 2 bases from J, with 7 bases in between. CDR1 and CDR2 from the germline V gene are SNHLY and FYNNEI. This CDR3 spans 13 amino acids. The CDR3 DNA reads as TGTGCCAGCAGTGTGGGCTTCACAGATACGCAGTATTTT. Its protein product is CASSVGFTDTQYF.

In its sample, this clonotype was seen many times. The V and J genes are TRBV18 and TRBJ1-4; weak D call: TRBD1 (6 bases). The V gene's germline CDR1 is KGHSH and CDR2 LQKENI. The CDR3 is 14 amino acids. V lost 6 bases to trimming and J lost 6 bases, with 14 bases between them. CDR3 residues: CASSLQGIDEKLFF. CDR3 coding DNA: TGTGCCAGCTCGCTACAGGGAATCGATGAAAAACTGTTTTTT.

This clonotype was detected many times. The gene calls are TRBV29-1 and TRBJ1-3, with a weak D call TRBD1 (6 bases). Germline assignment: CDR1 SQVTM and CDR2 ANQGSEA. Trimming took off 2 bases at V and 2 bases at J, with 7 bases between the two ends. This CDR3 has 13 residues. In DNA form, the CDR3 reads TGCAGCGTTGAACAGGGGACTGGAAACACCATATATTTT. Its translation: CSVEQGTGNTIYF.

To note about this clonotype: At one end, the junction sequence differs from germline, possibly due to a read error. V and J are TRBV6-2 or TRBV6-3 and TRBJ2-7; 7 bases map to TRBD1. The length of the CDR3 is 12 residues. Per the germline V gene, CDR1 is MNHEY and CDR2 is SVGEGT. The DNA for the CDR3 is TGTGCCAGCAGCTTTTCGGGGACAGTACGGGACTTC. This gives the protein CASSFSGTVRDF.

This clonotype has ten or more counts. V is TRBV11-2 and J is TRBJ2-6; D uncertain. The CDR3 runs 13 residues. V was shortened by 2 bases and J by 1 base, with 0 bases between the two germline ends. From germline, CDR1 is SGHAT and CDR2 FQNNGV. CDR3 amino acids: CASSLSGANVLTF. For the CDR3, the DNA is TGTGCCAGCAGCTTATCTGGGGCCAACGTCCTGACTTTC. Based on the CDR3 plus reference TRBV11-2 and TRBJ2-6, the full variable domain is EAGVAQSPRYKIIEKRQSVAFWCNPISGHATLYWYQQILGQGPKLLIQFQNNGVVDDSQLPKDRFSAERLKGVDSTLKIQPAKLEDSAVYLCASSLSGANVLTFGAGSRLTVL.

J is TRBJ2-7 and V is TRBV29-1; TRBD1 matches 9 bases. The CDR3 has 14 amino acids. CDR1 SQVTM and CDR2 ANQGSEA come from the germline V gene. V lost 6 bases, J lost 0 bases, and 6 bases stayed unmatched. In nucleotides, the CDR3 is TGCAGCGTGGGGGACAGGGCCCCCTCCTACGAGCAGTACTTC. Protein product: CSVGDRAPSYEQYF.

The CDR3 DNA is TGTGCCACCAGCAGAGACAGGGGGTACAATGAGCAGTTCTTC. This codes for CATSRDRGYNEQFF. This rearrangement joins TRBV15 to TRBJ2-1; 7 positions match TRBD1. J lost 4 bases, V lost 0 bases, and 0 bases had no gene match. Germline CDR1 is LNHNV and CDR2 is YYDKDF (reference sequence). There are 14 residues in the CDR3.

The rearrangement joins TRBV7-2 to TRBJ1-2, with 7 bases matching TRBD1. The CDR3 covers 15 residues. Germline CDR1 reads SGHTA; CDR2 reads FQGNSA. V trimming: 3 bases; J trimming: 4 bases; junction bases outside the gene matches: 8. The CDR3 here is CASSFLDRPLYGYTF. The CDR3 DNA is TGTGCCAGCAGCTTCTTGGACAGGCCCCTCTATGGCTACACCTTC.